What follows describes a single T cell receptor (beta chain). Its target is not known. Trimming shortened V by 4 bases and J by 0 bases, and 12 bases separated the two germline ends. CDR1 and CDR2 (germline): LGHNA, YNFKEQ. This CDR3 has 15 amino acids. CD4+ T cells that had been cultured provided DNA sequenced with the Oncomine TCR Beta short-read assay. MiXCR, applied by TCRdb to the PCR reads, yields one record per CDR3 protein. The sample lists some 10,000 distinct CDR3 sequences; around 58% were seen once. As to treatment: approximately 11-day PBMC culture with coronavirus spike peptide pools or control peptides (ViraFEST assay). The data stem from a study of vaccination and CD4 T cells after COVID-19.

The receptor's source is a human donor who had recovered from COVID-19. The material sequenced was CD4+ T cells from blood, cultured in vitro. This rearrangement joins TRBV4-2 to TRBJ1-1, with D unclear. This CDR3 reads CASSPSGHLNTEAFF. For the CDR3, the DNA is TGTGCCAGCAGCCCGAGCGGGCACCTGAACACTGAAGCTTTCTTT.